This record looks at one T cell receptor (beta chain) sequence and its context. The source of the sample is a study of blood T cell repertoires in COVID-19. Turning to the study itself: Acute-phase and convalescent COVID-19 samples originated in the United States, Italy and Spain. From T cells, B-cell-depleted T cells, or PBMCs came the material, which was cDNA or gDNA.

Under the authors' procedure: Cell counts per sample came from amplifying reference gene primers. Repertoires were generated with immunoSEQ multiplex PCR, while TCRdb's copy carries only in-frame clones and drops some. The V and J calls and clone size come from that table; D and trimming were worked out from the DNA. The sample yields roughly 300,000 clones, about four fifths seen once. This CDR3 contains 13 residues. Trimming left V 4 bases short and J 3 bases short, with 9 bases between. From germline, CDR1 is SGHRS and CDR2 YFSETQ. V gene TRBV5-1 combines with J gene TRBJ2-3, with D possibly TRBD1 on 6 matching bases. Sequences were obtained from peripheral blood. The receptor's source is a woman aged 50 to 60 with acute or convalescent COVID-19. CDR3 in amino acids: CASSTTGTDTQYF. The CDR3 region has the DNA TGCGCCAGCAGCACCACAGGGACAGATACGCAGTATTTT.